This T cell receptor (beta chain) was identified during a study of CD8 T cells in ankylosing spondylitis. This clonotype has at least ten counts. TCRdb analysed the 5' RACE reads with MiXCR anew, one entry per CDR3 protein. The table lists 200,000 to 300,000 distinct CDR3 sequences, 10% to 13% of them singletons. Germline V gene lookup returns CDR1 MGHRA and CDR2 YSYEKL. The CDR3 extends over 17 amino acids. V dropped 5 bases and J dropped 4; count of bases not matched to a gene: 11. The TCR originated in a male donor with ankylosing spondylitis or in good health (not recorded which). J is TRBJ2-1 and V is TRBV4-1; 10 nucleotides match TRBD2. What was sequenced was blood, either unsorted or a sorted T cell fraction (not recorded which). The chain's CDR3 is CASSYSGGLDPYNEQFF. The DNA of the CDR3 is TGCGCCAGCAGCTATAGCGGGGGGCTAGATCCTTACAATGAGCAGTTCTTC.